These T cell receptor beta chains were read from a single sample in a study of blood T cell repertoires in COVID-19. The method was immunoSEQ multiplex PCR; TCRdb's version includes in-frame clones alone and lacks a portion of them. The sample lists 490,000 or so clones; 88% were seen once. Material: PBMCs or T cells enriched from blood (not recorded which). Receptor source: a woman aged 55 to 70 who had recovered from COVID-19. Both conserved end residues are part of each CDR3. A D gene is named only where the DNA matches it firmly. Where a row states a size, it is once, few, many or the class of an expanded clone; other rows omit it.

TRBJ2-1	.	.	TRBV5-1	CASRVSGGENEQFF	TGCGCCAGCAGAGTCTCCGGCGGGGAGAATGAGCAGTTCTTC
TRBJ2-4	.	TRBD1	TRBV12-5	CASGFTKGQEVAKNIQYF	TGTGCTAGTGGTTTCACCAAGGGACAGGAGGTAGCCAAAAACATTCAGTACTTC
TRBJ2-1	.	TRBD1	TRBV30	CAWSTTTGSSYNEQFF	TGTGCCTGGAGCACTACGACAGGGAGCTCCTACAATGAGCAGTTCTTC
TRBJ2-2	.	.	TRBV19	CASRRDTSNTGELFF	TGTGCCAGTAGGAGGGACACCTCGAACACCGGGGAGCTGTTTTTT
TRBJ2-6	.	.	TRBV2	CASSIVAGMGSGANVLTF	TGTGCCAGCAGTATCGTGGCAGGGATGGGCTCTGGGGCCAACGTCCTGACTTTC
TRBJ1-2	.	.	TRBV6-5	CASSSYWSGEHYGYTF	TGTGCCAGCAGTTCCTATTGGTCGGGGGAGCACTATGGCTACACCTTC
TRBJ1-2	.	TRBD1	TRBV6-5	CASSYSTGGNYGYTF	TGTGCCAGCAGTTACTCGACAGGGGGCAACTATGGCTACACCTTC
TRBJ1-1	.	.	TRBV5-4	CASFRDSPNTEAFF	TGTGCCAGCTTTCGGGACTCACCGAACACTGAAGCTTTCTTT
TRBJ1-4	.	.	TRBV6-5	CASSYYQGREHEKLFF	TGTGCCAGCAGTTACTACCAGGGGAGAGAACATGAAAAACTGTTTTTT
TRBJ1-4	once	TRBD1	TRBV7-9	CASSLEGAGKEKLFF	TGTGCCAGCAGCTTAGAGGGGGCAGGGAAGGAAAAACTGTTTTTT
TRBJ2-3	.	.	TRBV19	CASSMSGGADTQYF	TGTGCCAGTAGTATGTCCGGGGGAGCAGATACGCAGTATTTT
TRBJ1-1	.	.	TRBV11-3	CASSPRRPAQTNTEAFF	TGTGCCAGCAGCCCCCGGCGGCCGGCTCAAACGAACACTGAAGCTTTCTTT
TRBJ1-6	.	.	TRBV15	CATSRDNGNSPLHF	TGTGCCACCAGCAGGGACAATGGTAATTCACCCCTCCACTTT
TRBJ1-4	few	.	TRBV9	CASSARGINEKLFF	TGTGCCAGCAGCGCTCGCGGAATCAATGAAAAACTGTTTTTT
TRBJ2-7	few	.	TRBV3-1/TRBV3-2	CASSLKGAGSSYEQYF	TGTGCCAGCAGCCTTAAAGGGGCAGGCTCGTCCTACGAGCAGTACTTC
TRBJ2-2	.	.	TRBV18	CASSPSTGELFF	TGTGCCAGCTCACCCAGCACCGGGGAGCTGTTTTTT
TRBJ2-1	.	TRBD1	TRBV29-1	CSAKRTGVYNEQFF	TGCAGCGCTAAACGGACAGGGGTCTACAATGAGCAGTTCTTC
TRBJ1-3	.	TRBD1	TRBV25-1	CASKDRGSGNTIYF	TGTGCCAGCAAGGACAGGGGCTCTGGAAACACCATATATTTT
TRBJ2-7	.	.	TRBV5-1	CASSLAGEGYEQYF	TGCGCCAGCAGCCTGGCAGGGGAGGGCTACGAGCAGTACTTC
TRBJ2-1	.	TRBD1	TRBV6-2/TRBV6-3	CASSPTMGTGGGDSYNEQFF	TGTGCCAGCAGCCCTACCATGGGGACAGGGGGTGGGGACTCCTACAATGAGCAGTTCTTC
TRBJ1-6	.	TRBD1	TRBV2	CASQGAGNSPLHF	TGTGCCAGCCAGGGGGCAGGAAATTCACCCCTCCACTTT
TRBJ1-4	.	TRBD1	TRBV30	CAWSAMDRVMEKLFF	TGTGCCTGGAGCGCCATGGACAGGGTGATGGAAAAACTGTTTTTT
TRBJ2-1	.	TRBD2	TRBV6-5	CASSPEGGGRNEQFF	TGTGCCAGCAGTCCCGAGGGCGGGGGGCGGAATGAGCAGTTCTTC
TRBJ1-5	.	.	TRBV24-1	CATSDGSGYNQPQHF	TGTGCCACCAGTGATGGTTCAGGATACAATCAGCCCCAGCATTTT
TRBJ1-6	.	TRBD1	TRBV18	CASSPTGGDSPLHF	TGTGCCAGCTCACCGACAGGGGGAGATTCACCCCTCCACTTT
TRBJ1-4	.	.	TRBV19	CASSPRTPGYEKLFF	TGTGCCAGTAGCCCTCGGACCCCGGGATACGAAAAACTGTTTTTT
TRBJ1-3	.	TRBD1	TRBV28	CASSPGQGTSGGTIYF	TGTGCCAGCAGTCCCGGACAGGGAACGTCTGGGGGCACCATATATTTT
TRBJ1-1	few	.	TRBV2	CASIPGVEAFF	TGTGCCAGCATCCCCGGGGTCGAAGCTTTCTTT
TRBJ2-7	once	.	TRBV30	CAWGPGSEEQYF	TGTGCCTGGGGACCGGGATCGGAAGAGCAGTACTTC
TRBJ2-7	.	.	TRBV4-1	CASSQVHSSTYEQYF	TGCGCCAGCAGCCAAGTTCACAGCTCCACCTACGAGCAGTACTTC
TRBJ1-5	many	TRBD1	TRBV6-5	CASRGGQGRNQPQHF	TGTGCCAGTCGGGGGGGACAGGGGAGGAATCAGCCCCAGCATTTT
TRBJ1-3	.	TRBD1	TRBV12-3/TRBV12-4	CASKTGDRGTIYF	TGTGCCAGTAAGACAGGGGATCGGGGCACCATATATTTT
TRBJ1-2	.	TRBD1	TRBV11-2	CASITGTAYGYTF	TGTGCCAGCATCACCGGGACAGCCTATGGCTACACCTTC
TRBJ2-3	.	TRBD2	TRBV18	CASSPLAGPSTDTQYF	TGTGCCAGCTCACCTTTAGCGGGTCCGAGCACAGATACGCAGTATTTT
TRBJ1-3	few	TRBD1	TRBV2	CASKKGQGAGNTIYF	TGTGCCAGCAAAAAGGGCCAGGGGGCTGGAAACACCATATATTTT
TRBJ2-6	.	.	TRBV29-1	CSVERGSPGANVLTF	TGCAGCGTTGAAAGGGGATCGCCTGGGGCCAACGTCCTGACTTTC
TRBJ1-2	.	TRBD1	TRBV29-1	CSGYGQGNGYTF	TGCAGCGGGTACGGACAGGGTAACGGCTACACCTTC
TRBJ1-2	.	.	TRBV6-4	CASSPSPGFDGYTF	TGTGCCAGCAGTCCCTCACCGGGATTTGATGGCTACACCTTC
TRBJ1-4	once	.	TRBV5-6	CASTHFGQLSTNEKLFF	TGTGCCAGCACCCACTTTGGACAGCTATCAACTAATGAAAAACTGTTTTTT
TRBJ1-3	.	TRBD1	TRBV4-1	CASSPGDSTSGNTIYF	TGCGCCAGCAGCCCCGGGGACAGCACCTCTGGAAACACCATATATTTT
TRBJ1-5	.	.	TRBV4-1	CASSPLVGISNQPQHF	TGCGCCAGCAGCCCGCTCGTCGGGATAAGCAATCAGCCCCAGCATTTT
TRBJ1-5	.	TRBD1	TRBV3-1/TRBV3-2	CASSQGTGGNQPQHF	TGTGCCAGCAGCCAAGGAACAGGGGGGAATCAGCCCCAGCATTTT
TRBJ1-1	.	.	TRBV24-1	CATSDLWGAEAFF	TGTGCCACCAGTGATTTGTGGGGGGCTGAAGCTTTCTTT
TRBJ2-3	.	TRBD2	TRBV5-1	CASSRKGPTSVRTDTQYF	TGCGCCAGCAGCCGGAAAGGTCCAACTAGCGTCCGCACAGATACGCAGTATTTT
TRBJ1-4	.	TRBD1	TRBV5-1	CASSRDSSNEKLFF	TGCGCCAGCAGCCGGGACAGCTCTAATGAAAAACTGTTTTTT
TRBJ2-1	.	TRBD2	TRBV7-2	CASSLLAGAYNEQFF	TGTGCCAGCAGCTTATTGGCGGGGGCCTACAATGAGCAGTTCTTC
TRBJ1-2	.	.	TRBV25-1	CASSEFPGYGYTF	TGTGCCAGCAGTGAGTTTCCGGGCTATGGCTACACCTTC
TRBJ1-5	once	TRBD1	TRBV6-6	CASSRDRGLGQPQHF	TGTGCCAGCAGCCGGGACAGGGGGCTAGGTCAGCCCCAGCATTTT
TRBJ2-7	.	.	TRBV2	CASSEALWSLEQYF	TGTGCCAGCAGTGAAGCGCTTTGGAGTCTCGAGCAGTACTTC
TRBJ1-2	few	.	TRBV12-5	CASAVEGYGYTF	TGTGCTAGCGCCGTAGAGGGCTATGGCTACACCTTC
TRBJ1-5	once	TRBD1	TRBV10-3	CAIRRGQDGNQPQHF	TGTGCCATCAGGCGGGGACAGGACGGCAATCAGCCCCAGCATTTT
TRBJ1-2	few	TRBD1	TRBV27	CASSLLGQGAGIGYTF	TGTGCCAGCAGTTTATTGGGACAGGGGGCGGGCATTGGCTACACCTTC